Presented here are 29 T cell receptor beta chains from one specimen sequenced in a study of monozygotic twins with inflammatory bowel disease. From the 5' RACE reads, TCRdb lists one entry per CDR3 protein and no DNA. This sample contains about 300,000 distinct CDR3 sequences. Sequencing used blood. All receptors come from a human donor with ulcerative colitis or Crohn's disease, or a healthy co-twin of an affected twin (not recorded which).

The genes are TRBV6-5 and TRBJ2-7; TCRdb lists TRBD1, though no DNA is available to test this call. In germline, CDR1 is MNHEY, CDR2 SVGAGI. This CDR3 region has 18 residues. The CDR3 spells CASSYSVGTGGGSYEQYF.

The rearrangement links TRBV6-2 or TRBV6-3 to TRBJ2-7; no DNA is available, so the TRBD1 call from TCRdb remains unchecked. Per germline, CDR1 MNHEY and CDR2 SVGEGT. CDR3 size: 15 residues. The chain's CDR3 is CASSYKGTITYEQYF.

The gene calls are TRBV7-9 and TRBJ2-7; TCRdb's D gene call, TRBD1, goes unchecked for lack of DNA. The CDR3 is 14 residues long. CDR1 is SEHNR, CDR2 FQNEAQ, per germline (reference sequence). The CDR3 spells CASSPGQGQHEQYF. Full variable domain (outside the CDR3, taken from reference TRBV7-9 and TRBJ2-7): DTGVSQNPRHKITKRGQNVTFRCDPISEHNRLYWYRQTLGQGPEFLTYFQNEAQLEKSRLLSDRFSAERPKGSFSTLEIQRTEQGDSAMYLCASSPGQGQHEQYFGPGTRLTVT.

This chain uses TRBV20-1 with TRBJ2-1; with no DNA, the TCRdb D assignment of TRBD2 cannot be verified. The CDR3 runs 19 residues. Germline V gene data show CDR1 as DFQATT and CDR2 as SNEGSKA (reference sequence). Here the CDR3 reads CSAKTVPGLAGEAYNEQFF.

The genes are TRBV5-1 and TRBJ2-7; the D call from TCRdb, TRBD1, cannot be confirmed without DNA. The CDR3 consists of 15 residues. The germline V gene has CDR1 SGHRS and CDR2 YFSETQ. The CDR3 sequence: CASSLGTGGLDEQYF.

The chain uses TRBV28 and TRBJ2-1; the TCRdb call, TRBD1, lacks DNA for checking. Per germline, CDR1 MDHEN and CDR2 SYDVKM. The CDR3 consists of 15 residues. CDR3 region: CASSAPGQGGNEQFF.

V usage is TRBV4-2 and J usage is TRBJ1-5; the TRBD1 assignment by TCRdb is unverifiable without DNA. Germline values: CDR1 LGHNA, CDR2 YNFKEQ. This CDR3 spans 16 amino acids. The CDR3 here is CASSQAVQGGNQPQHF.

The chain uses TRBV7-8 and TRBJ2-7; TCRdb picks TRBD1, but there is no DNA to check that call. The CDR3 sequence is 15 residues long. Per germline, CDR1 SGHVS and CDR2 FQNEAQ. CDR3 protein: CASSLMSASPYEQYF. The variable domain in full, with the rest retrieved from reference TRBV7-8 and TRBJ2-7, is GAGVSQSPRYKVAKRGQDVALRCDPISGHVSLFWYQQALGQGPEFLTYFQNEAQLDKSGLPSDRFFAERPEGSVSTLKIQRTQQEDSAVYLCASSLMSASPYEQYFGPGTRLTVT.

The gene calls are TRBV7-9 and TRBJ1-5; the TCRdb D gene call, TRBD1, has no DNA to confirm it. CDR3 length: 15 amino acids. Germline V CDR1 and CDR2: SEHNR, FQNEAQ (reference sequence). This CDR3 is CASSSSTGKNQPQHF.

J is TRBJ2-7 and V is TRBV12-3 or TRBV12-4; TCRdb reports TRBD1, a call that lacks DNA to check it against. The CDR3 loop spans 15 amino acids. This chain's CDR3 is CASSLYGTGGGEQYF.

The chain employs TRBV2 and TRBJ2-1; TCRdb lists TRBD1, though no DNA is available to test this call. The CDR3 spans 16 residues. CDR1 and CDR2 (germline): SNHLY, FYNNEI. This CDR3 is CASSEEAGVVGNEQFF.

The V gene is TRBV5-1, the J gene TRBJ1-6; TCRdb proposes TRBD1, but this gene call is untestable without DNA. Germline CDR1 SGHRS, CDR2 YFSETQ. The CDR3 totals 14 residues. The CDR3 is CASSLGQGGSPLHF.

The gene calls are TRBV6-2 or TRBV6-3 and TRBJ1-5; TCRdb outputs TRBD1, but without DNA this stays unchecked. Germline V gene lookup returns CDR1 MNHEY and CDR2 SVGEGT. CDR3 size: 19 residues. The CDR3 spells CASSYPTDRGGSNNQPQHF.

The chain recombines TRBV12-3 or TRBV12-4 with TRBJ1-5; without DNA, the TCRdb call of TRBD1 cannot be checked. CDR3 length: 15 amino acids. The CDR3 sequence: CASRPQGVSNQPQHF.

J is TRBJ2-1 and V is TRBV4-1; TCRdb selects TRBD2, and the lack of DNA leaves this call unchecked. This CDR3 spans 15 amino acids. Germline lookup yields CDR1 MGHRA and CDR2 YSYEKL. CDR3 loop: CASSQLLAGVDKQFF.

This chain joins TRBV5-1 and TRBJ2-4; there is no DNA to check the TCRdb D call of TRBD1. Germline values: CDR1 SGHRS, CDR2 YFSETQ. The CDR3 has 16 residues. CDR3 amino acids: CASSSRQSLAKNIQYF.

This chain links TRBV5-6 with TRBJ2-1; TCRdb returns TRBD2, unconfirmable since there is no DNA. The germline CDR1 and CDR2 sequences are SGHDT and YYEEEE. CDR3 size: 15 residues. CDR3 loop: CASSPGGTAVREQFF.

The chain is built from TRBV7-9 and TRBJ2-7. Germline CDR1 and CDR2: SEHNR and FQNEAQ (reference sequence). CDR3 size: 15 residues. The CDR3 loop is CASSFFESNFYEQYF.

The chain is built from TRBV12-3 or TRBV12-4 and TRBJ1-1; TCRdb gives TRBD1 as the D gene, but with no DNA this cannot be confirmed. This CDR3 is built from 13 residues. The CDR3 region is CASSGDRGRASFF.

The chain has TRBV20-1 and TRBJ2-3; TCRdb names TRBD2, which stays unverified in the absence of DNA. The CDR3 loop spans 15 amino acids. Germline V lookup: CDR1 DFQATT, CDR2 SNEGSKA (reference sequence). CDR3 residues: CSAIARAASTDTQYF.

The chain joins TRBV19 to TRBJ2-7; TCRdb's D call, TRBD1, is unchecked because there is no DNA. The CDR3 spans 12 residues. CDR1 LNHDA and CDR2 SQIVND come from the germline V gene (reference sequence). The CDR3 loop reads CATMDIDYEQYF.

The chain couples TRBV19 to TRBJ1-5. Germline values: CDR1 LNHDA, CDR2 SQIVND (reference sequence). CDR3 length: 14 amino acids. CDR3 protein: CASVGQILNQPQHF.

The CDR3 reads CASSVAQTGAYTGELFF. The V call is TRBV9, the J call TRBJ2-2; the TCRdb call, TRBD1, lacks DNA for checking. CDR3 length: 17 residues. From germline, CDR1 is SGDLS and CDR2 YYNGEE.

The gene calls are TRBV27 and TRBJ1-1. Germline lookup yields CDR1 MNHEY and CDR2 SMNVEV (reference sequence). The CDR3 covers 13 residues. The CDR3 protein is CASSLSAGTEAFF.

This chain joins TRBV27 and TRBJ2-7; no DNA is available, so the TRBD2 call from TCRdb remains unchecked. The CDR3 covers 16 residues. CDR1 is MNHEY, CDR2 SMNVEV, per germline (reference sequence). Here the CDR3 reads CASSLSLSIGPHEQYF.

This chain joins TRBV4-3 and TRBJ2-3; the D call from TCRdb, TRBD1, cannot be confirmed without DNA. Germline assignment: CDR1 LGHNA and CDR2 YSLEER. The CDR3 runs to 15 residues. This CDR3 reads CASSQVGGIGDTQYF.

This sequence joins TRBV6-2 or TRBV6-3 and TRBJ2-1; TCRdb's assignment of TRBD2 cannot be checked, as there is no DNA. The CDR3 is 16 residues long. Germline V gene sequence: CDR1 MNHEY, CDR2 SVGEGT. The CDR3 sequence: CASSKPLTSSGNEQFF.

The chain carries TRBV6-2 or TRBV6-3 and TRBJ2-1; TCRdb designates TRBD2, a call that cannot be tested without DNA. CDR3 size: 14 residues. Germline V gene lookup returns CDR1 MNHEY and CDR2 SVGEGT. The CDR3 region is CASSARTSFREQFF.

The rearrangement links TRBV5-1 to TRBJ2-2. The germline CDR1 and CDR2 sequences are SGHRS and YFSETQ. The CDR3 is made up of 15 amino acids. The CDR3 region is CASSLLEENTGELFF. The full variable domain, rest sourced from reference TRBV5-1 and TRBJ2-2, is KAGVTQTPRYLIKTRGQQVTLSCSPISGHRSVSWYQQTPGQGLQFLFEYFSETQRNKGNFPGRFSGRQFSNSRSEMNVSTLELGDSALYLCASSLLEENTGELFFGEGSRLTVL.